A selection of T cell receptor beta chains follows, all from one sample in a study of human T cells and chemical hapten exposure. TCRdb reprocessed the RACE reads with MiXCR, giving one entry per CDR3 protein. This repertoire shows over 300,000 distinct CDR3 sequences, 4.5% to 6% found once; its top ten account for 2% to 3%. The sample in question was whole blood, obtained in connection with sensitization to the hapten diphenylcyclopropenone (DPC). The origin of the receptors is a woman aged 45 to 65 with alopecia areata. Some clones in this sample may be carry-over from other donors' samples. Each CDR3 is given with its conserved first and last residue. The order of the fields is clone size, V gene, D gene, J gene, CDR3 protein, CDR3 DNA. D genes are given only for firm matches. The size of a clone is reported for some rows only, either as once, few or many, or as a class for expanded clones.

clone size: NA
V gene: TRBV30
D gene: NA
J gene: TRBJ1-5
CDR3 protein: CAWSSSVNQPQHF
CDR3 DNA: TGTGCCTGGAGTTCGAGTGTCAATCAGCCCCAGCATTTT

clone size: few
V gene: TRBV28
D gene: NA
J gene: TRBJ1-2
CDR3 protein: CASSPAERAYGYTF
CDR3 DNA: TGTGCCAGCAGCCCGGCCGAACGGGCGTATGGCTACACCTTC

clone size: many
V gene: TRBV3-1
D gene: TRBD1
J gene: TRBJ1-2
CDR3 protein: CASSTGTGGGYTF
CDR3 DNA: TGTGCCAGCAGCACCGGGACAGGGGGAGGCTACACCTTC

clone size: NA
V gene: TRBV7-9
D gene: TRBD2
J gene: TRBJ2-2
CDR3 protein: CASSYLRAAGGPNTGELFF
CDR3 DNA: TGTGCCAGCAGCTATCTGAGGGCAGCGGGGGGCCCGAACACCGGGGAGCTGTTTTTT

clone size: many
V gene: TRBV6-5
D gene: NA
J gene: TRBJ1-4
CDR3 protein: CASSYVFATNEKLFF
CDR3 DNA: TGTGCCAGCAGTTATGTGTTTGCAACTAATGAAAAACTGTTTTTT

clone size: many
V gene: TRBV6-2/TRBV6-3
D gene: NA
J gene: TRBJ2-3
CDR3 protein: CASSPGRRITDTQYF
CDR3 DNA: TGTGCCAGCAGTCCGGGACGCAGGATTACAGATACGCAGTATTTT

clone size: many
V gene: TRBV27
D gene: NA
J gene: TRBJ2-1
CDR3 protein: CASNVRDSPRDEQFF
CDR3 DNA: TGTGCCAGCAACGTAAGGGACTCCCCGAGGGATGAGCAGTTCTTC

clone size: many
V gene: TRBV25-1
D gene: NA
J gene: TRBJ1-6
CDR3 protein: CASGRGGGIGALHF
CDR3 DNA: TGTGCCAGCGGACGGGGCGGCGGTATTGGGGCCCTCCACTTT

clone size: many
V gene: TRBV5-1
D gene: NA
J gene: TRBJ2-1
CDR3 protein: CASSLDRVGGGEQFF
CDR3 DNA: TGCGCCAGCAGCTTGGACAGGGTTGGGGGAGGTGAGCAGTTCTTC

clone size: NA
V gene: TRBV6-5
D gene: NA
J gene: TRBJ1-2
CDR3 protein: CASSYSRTEARQYGYTF
CDR3 DNA: TGTGCCAGCAGTTACTCGCGGACCGAGGCGCGCCAATATGGCTACACCTTC

clone size: many
V gene: TRBV6-2/TRBV6-3
D gene: NA
J gene: TRBJ2-1
CDR3 protein: CASISQGYNEQFF
CDR3 DNA: TGTGCCAGCATCTCACAGGGTTACAATGAGCAGTTCTTC

clone size: many
V gene: TRBV3-1
D gene: NA
J gene: TRBJ1-6
CDR3 protein: CASSGTFNSPLHF
CDR3 DNA: TGTGCCAGTTCCGGGACATTTAATTCACCCCTCCACTTT

clone size: many
V gene: TRBV9
D gene: TRBD2
J gene: TRBJ2-1
CDR3 protein: CASSVEAGGYNEQFF
CDR3 DNA: TGTGCCAGCAGCGTAGAGGCGGGGGGTTACAATGAGCAGTTCTTC

clone size: few
V gene: TRBV29-1
D gene: TRBD1
J gene: TRBJ2-2
CDR3 protein: CSVPRQGGTGELFF
CDR3 DNA: TGCAGCGTTCCGAGACAGGGTGGCACCGGGGAGCTGTTTTTT

clone size: many
V gene: TRBV9
D gene: TRBD2
J gene: TRBJ2-1
CDR3 protein: CASSEPSGPADEQFF
CDR3 DNA: TGTGCCAGCAGTGAACCTAGCGGGCCTGCAGATGAGCAGTTCTTC

clone size: many
V gene: TRBV28
D gene: TRBD1
J gene: TRBJ2-5
CDR3 protein: CASTLKGRGQETQYF
CDR3 DNA: TGTGCCAGCACCCTCAAGGGCAGGGGGCAAGAGACCCAGTACTTC

clone size: many
V gene: TRBV18
D gene: TRBD1
J gene: TRBJ2-7
CDR3 protein: CASSVNRDSNEQYF
CDR3 DNA: TGTGCCAGCTCAGTAAACCGGGACAGTAACGAGCAGTACTTC

clone size: few
V gene: TRBV10-3
D gene: NA
J gene: TRBJ2-7
CDR3 protein: CAISDTTLFYEQYF
CDR3 DNA: TGTGCCATCAGTGACACTACTTTGTTCTACGAGCAGTACTTC

clone size: many
V gene: TRBV10-3
D gene: NA
J gene: TRBJ2-7
CDR3 protein: CAISESTGPEQYF
CDR3 DNA: TGTGCCATCAGTGAGTCGACCGGGCCCGAGCAGTACTTC

clone size: many
V gene: TRBV29-1
D gene: TRBD2
J gene: TRBJ2-1
CDR3 protein: CSAEGAGGSYNEQFF
CDR3 DNA: TGCAGCGCTGAAGGTGCGGGGGGCTCCTACAATGAGCAGTTCTTC

clone size: many
V gene: TRBV10-3
D gene: NA
J gene: TRBJ2-3
CDR3 protein: CAISESTSTDTQYF
CDR3 DNA: TGTGCCATCAGTGAGTCGACAAGCACAGATACGCAGTATTTT

clone size: NA
V gene: TRBV6-2/TRBV6-3
D gene: NA
J gene: TRBJ2-6
CDR3 protein: CASGGWQGRSGANVLTF
CDR3 DNA: TGTGCCAGCGGTGGCTGGCAGGGACGCTCTGGGGCCAACGTCCTGACTTTC